This T cell receptor beta chain was retrieved from a study of regulatory T cells in long-lasting Graves disease. According to the study, TCR beta libraries were built with iRepertoire HTBI primers and CDR3-region Arm-PCR. TCRdb passed the multiplex PCR reads through MiXCR, listing each CDR3 protein once. The sample holds about 320,000 distinct CDR3 sequences, 18% seen once. As for time point: newly diagnosed GD, antithyroid drugs for less than 3 months. Extracted PBMC RNA gave rise to the TCR library. American Thyroid Association guidelines served as the basis for diagnosing Graves' disease. Nine milliliters of peripheral blood were drawn into EDTA tubes. Study-wide results and caveats: Between persistent patients, more than 2,500 public clonotypes were shared, exceeding the 900 to 1,000 shared between new patients.

This clonotype occurred many times. As yet, its antigen is unknown. The trim removed 6 bases at V and 6 bases at J, leaving 6 bases unmatched. The CDR3 is 14 amino acids. The origin of this receptor is a female donor with Graves disease. The sequenced sample was peripheral blood mononuclear cells (PBMCs), obtained at new diagnosis, from a patient treated with antithyroid drugs. J is TRBJ2-2 and V is TRBV12-3 or TRBV12-4, with 8 positions matching TRBD2. CDR3 DNA sequence: TGTGCCAGCAGGGGGACTAGGGGCTCCGGGGAGCTGTTTTTT. It translates to CASRGTRGSGELFF.